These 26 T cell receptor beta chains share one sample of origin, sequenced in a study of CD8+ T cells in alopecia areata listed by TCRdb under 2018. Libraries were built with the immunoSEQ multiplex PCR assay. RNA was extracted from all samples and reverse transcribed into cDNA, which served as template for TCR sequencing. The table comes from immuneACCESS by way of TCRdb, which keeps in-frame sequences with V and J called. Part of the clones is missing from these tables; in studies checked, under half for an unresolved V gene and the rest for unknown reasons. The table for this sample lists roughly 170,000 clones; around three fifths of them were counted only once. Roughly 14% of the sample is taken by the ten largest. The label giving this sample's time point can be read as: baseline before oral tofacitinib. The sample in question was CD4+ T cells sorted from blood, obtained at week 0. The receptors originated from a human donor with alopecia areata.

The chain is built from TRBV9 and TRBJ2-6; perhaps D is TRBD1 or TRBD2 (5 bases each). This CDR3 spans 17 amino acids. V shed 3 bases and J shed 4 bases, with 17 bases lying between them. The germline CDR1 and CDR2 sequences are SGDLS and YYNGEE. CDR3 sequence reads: CASSARLRESGANVLTF. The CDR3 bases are TGTGCCAGCAGCGCGAGACTCAGGGAGTCGGGGGCCAACGTCCTGACTTTC.

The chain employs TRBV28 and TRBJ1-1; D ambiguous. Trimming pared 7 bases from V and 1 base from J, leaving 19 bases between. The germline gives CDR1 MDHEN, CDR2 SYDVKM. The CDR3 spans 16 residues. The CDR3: CASIQGQSRRNTEAFF. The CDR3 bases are TGTGCCAGCATCCAAGGTCAGTCTCGGCGGAACACTGAAGCTTTCTTT.

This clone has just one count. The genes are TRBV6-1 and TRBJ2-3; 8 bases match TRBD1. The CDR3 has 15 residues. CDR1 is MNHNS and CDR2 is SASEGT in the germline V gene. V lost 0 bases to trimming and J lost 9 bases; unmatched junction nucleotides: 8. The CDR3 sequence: CASSEAGRGRGTQYF. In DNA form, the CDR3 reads TGTGCCAGCAGTGAAGCCGGCAGGGGGCGCGGGACGCAGTATTTT.

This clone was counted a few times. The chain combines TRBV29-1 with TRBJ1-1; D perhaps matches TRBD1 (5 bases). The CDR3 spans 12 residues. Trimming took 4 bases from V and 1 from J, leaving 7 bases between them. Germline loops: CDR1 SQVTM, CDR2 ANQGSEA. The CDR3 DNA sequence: TGCAGCGTTGCCACAGGGAACACTGAAGCTTTCTTT. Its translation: CSVATGNTEAFF.

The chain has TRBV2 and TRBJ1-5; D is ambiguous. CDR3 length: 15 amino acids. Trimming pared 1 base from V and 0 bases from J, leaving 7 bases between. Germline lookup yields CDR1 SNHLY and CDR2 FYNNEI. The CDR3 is CASSEDYHSNQPQHF. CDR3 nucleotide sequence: TGTGCCAGCAGTGAAGACTACCATAGCAATCAGCCCCAGCATTTT.

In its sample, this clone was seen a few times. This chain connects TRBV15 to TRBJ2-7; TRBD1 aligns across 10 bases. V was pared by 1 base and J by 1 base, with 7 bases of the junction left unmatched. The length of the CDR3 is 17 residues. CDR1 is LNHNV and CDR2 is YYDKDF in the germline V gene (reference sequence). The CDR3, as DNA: TGTGCCACCAGCAGAGTGAAATCGGGACAGGGGTCCTACGAGCAGTACTTC. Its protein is CATSRVKSGQGSYEQYF.

DNA of the CDR3: TGTGCCAGCAGCGTAAAGGACCCCGGGGAGCTGTTTTTT. It specifies CASSVKDPGELFF. The chain recombines TRBV9 with TRBJ2-2, with unresolved D. The V gene lost 1 base and the J gene lost 6 bases, with 7 bases spanning the gap. Germline lookup yields CDR1 SGDLS and CDR2 YYNGEE. This CDR3 has 13 residues.

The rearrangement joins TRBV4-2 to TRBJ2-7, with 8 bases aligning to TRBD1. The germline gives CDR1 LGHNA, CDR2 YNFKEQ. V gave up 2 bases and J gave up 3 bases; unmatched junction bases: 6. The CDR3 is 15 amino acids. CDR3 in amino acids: CASSQLGQGHYEQYF. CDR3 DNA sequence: TGTGCCAGCAGCCAACTAGGACAGGGACACTACGAGCAGTACTTC.

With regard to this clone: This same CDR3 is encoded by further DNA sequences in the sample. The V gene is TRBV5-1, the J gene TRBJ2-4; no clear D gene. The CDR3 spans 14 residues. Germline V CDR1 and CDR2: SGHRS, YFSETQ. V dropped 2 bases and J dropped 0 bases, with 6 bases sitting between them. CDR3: CASSLELAKNIQYF. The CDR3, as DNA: TGCGCCAGCAGCTTAGAGCTAGCCAAAAACATTCAGTACTTC.

This CDR3 is CAWTSGPTGELFF. As DNA, the CDR3 is TGTGCCTGGACATCAGGGCCGACCGGGGAGCTGTTTTTT. This chain connects TRBV30 to TRBJ2-2; D is possibly TRBD1 (5 bases). The CDR3 sequence is 13 residues long. Trimming shortened V by 4 bases and J by 5 bases, and 11 bases separated the two germline ends. Germline V gene sequence: CDR1 GTSNPN, CDR2 SVGIG (reference sequence).

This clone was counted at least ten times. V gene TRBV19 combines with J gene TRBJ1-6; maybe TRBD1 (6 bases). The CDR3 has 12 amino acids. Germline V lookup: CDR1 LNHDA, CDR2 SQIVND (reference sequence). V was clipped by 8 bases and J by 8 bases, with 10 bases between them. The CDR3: CASAYRDSPLHF. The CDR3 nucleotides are TGTGCCAGTGCGTACAGGGATTCACCCCTCCACTTT.

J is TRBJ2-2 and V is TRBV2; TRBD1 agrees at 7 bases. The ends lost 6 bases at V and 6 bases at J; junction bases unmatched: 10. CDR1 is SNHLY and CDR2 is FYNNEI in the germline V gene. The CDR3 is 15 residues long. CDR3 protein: CASSLDRDPPGELFF. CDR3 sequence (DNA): TGTGCCAGCAGCCTAGACAGGGACCCACCCGGGGAGCTGTTTTTT.

The CDR3 sequence: CASSLVFGRGRTYNEQFF. CDR3 nucleotide sequence: TGTGCCAGCAGCTTAGTATTCGGCAGGGGGAGGACCTACAATGAGCAGTTCTTC. V gene TRBV7-9 combines with J gene TRBJ2-1; weak D call: TRBD1 (7 bases). V was clipped by 1 base and J by 2 bases, with 18 bases between them. From germline, CDR1 is SEHNR and CDR2 FQNEAQ (reference sequence). This CDR3 is 18 amino acids long.

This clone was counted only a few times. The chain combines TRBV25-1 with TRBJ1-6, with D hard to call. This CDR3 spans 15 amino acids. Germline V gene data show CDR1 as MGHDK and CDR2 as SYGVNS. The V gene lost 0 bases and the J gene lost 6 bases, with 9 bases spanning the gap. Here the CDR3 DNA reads TGTGCCAGCAGTGAATATGGAGGGAGTAATTCACCCCTCCACTTT. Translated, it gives CASSEYGGSNSPLHF.

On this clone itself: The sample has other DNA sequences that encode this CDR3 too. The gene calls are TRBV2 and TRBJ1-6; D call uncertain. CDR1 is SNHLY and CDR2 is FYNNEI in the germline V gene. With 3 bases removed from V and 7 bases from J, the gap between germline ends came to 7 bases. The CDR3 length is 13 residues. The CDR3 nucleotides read TGTGCCAGCAGTGAGCTTGGGAATTCACCCCTCCACTTT. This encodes CASSELGNSPLHF.

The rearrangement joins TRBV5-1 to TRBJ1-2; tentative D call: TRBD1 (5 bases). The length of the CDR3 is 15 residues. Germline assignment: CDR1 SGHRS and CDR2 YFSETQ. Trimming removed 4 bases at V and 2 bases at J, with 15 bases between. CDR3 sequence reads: CASSQGRTTNYGYTF. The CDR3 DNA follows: TGCGCCAGCAGCCAAGGGCGGACAACCAACTATGGCTACACCTTC.

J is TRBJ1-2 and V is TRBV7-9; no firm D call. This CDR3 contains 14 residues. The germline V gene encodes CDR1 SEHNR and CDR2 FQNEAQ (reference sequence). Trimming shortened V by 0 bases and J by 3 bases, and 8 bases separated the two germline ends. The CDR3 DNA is TGTGCCAGCAGCTTAGCTGGGCAGCACTATGGCTACACCTTC. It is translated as CASSLAGQHYGYTF.

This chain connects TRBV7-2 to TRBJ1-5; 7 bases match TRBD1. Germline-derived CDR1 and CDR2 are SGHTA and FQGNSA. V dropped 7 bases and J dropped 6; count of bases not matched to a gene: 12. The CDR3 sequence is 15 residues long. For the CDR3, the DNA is TGTGCCAGCAATGTTGGCAGGGGGTTACCTCAGCCCCAGCATTTT. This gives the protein CASNVGRGLPQPQHF.

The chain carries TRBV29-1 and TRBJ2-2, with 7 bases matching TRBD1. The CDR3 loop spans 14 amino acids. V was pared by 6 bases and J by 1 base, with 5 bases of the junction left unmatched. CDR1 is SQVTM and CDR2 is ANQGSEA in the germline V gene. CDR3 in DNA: TGCAGCGTGTACAGGGGATTGAACACCGGGGAGCTGTTTTTT. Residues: CSVYRGLNTGELFF.

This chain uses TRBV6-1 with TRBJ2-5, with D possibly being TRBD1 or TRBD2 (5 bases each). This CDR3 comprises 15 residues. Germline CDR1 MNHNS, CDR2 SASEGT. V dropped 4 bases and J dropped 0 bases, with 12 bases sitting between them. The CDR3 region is CASSGPGTHQETQYF. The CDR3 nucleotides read TGTGCCAGCAGTGGACCCGGGACCCACCAAGAGACCCAGTACTTC.

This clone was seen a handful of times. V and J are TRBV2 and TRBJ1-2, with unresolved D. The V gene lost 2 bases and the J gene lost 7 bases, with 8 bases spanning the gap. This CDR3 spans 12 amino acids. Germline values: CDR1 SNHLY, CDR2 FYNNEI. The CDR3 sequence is CASSEMSFGYTF. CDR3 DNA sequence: TGTGCCAGCAGTGAAATGTCATTTGGCTACACCTTC.

This CDR3 is CAWRTEGINIQYF. In nucleotides, the CDR3 is TGTGCCTGGAGGACTGAGGGGATCAACATTCAGTACTTC. V is TRBV30 and J is TRBJ2-4; the D call may be TRBD1 or TRBD2 (5 bases each). The CDR3 length is 13 residues. The V gene lost 3 bases and the J gene lost 7 bases, with 13 bases spanning the gap. Germline V CDR1 and CDR2: GTSNPN, SVGIG (reference sequence).

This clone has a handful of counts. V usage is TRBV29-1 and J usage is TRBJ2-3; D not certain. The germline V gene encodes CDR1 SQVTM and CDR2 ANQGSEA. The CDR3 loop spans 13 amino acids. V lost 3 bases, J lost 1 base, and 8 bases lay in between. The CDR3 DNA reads TGCAGCGTTGAGTCCCAGGGCACAGATACGCAGTATTTT. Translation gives CSVESQGTDTQYF.

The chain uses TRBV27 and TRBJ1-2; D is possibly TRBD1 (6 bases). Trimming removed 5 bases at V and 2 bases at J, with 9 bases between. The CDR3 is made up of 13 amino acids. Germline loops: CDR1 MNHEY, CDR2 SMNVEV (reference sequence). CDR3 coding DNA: TGTGCCAGCAGTCACAGGGAGAACTATGGCTACACCTTC. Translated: CASSHRENYGYTF.

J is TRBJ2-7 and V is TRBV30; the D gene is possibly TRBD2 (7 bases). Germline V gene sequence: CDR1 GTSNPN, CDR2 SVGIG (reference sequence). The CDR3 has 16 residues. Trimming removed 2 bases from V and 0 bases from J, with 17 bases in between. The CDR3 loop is CAWSPARGGDSYEQYF. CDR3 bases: TGTGCCTGGAGTCCCGCTAGGGGGGGGGACTCCTACGAGCAGTACTTC.

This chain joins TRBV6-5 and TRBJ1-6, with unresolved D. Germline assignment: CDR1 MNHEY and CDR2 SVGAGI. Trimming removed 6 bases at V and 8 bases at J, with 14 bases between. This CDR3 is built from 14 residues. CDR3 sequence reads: CASRKGWIDSPLHF. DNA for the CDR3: TGTGCCAGCAGAAAAGGGTGGATTGATTCACCCCTCCACTTT.